This TCR beta chain was captured by sequencing in a study of blood T cell repertoires in COVID-19. Study details: Samples representing acute and convalescent COVID-19 were sourced from the United States, Italy and Spain. PBMCs, B-cell-depleted T cells, or T cells were the source of the cDNA or gDNA that made up the material.

Original methodology: From reference gene primer amplification, estimates of nucleated cell counts were derived. Data came from immunoSEQ multiplex PCR; TCRdb stores just in-frame clones and leaves some out. The DNA was the basis for D and trimming; V, J and clone size are from that table. Among around 24,000 clones listed, roughly 90% were seen once. Germline V lookup: CDR1 SGHNT, CDR2 YYREEE (reference sequence). CDR3 length equals 14 residues. Trimming cost V 2 bases and J 5 bases; bases outside gene matches: 6. The receptor was isolated from a human donor in a cohort sampled during active COVID-19. The rearrangement uses TRBV5-4 and TRBJ2-7; 8 nucleotides align to TRBD2. The sample comprised peripheral blood. In DNA, the CDR3 is TGTGCCAGCAGCTTCGGAGCGGGAGTTAACGAGCAGTACTTC. Residues: CASSFGAGVNEQYF. Based on the CDR3 plus reference TRBV5-4 and TRBJ2-7, the full variable domain is ETGVTQSPTHLIKTRGQQVTLRCSSQSGHNTVSWYQQALGQGPQFIFQYYREEENGRGNFPPRFSGLQFPNYSSELNVNALELDDSALYLCASSFGAGVNEQYFGPGTRLTVT.